Sequencing of this T cell receptor beta chain was carried out in a study of cytomegalovirus exposure and HLA in healthy donors. The overall study: Most donors, approximately 82% of a few hundred genotyped, fell in the Caucasian-associated ancestry cluster.

As to this clone: Its specificity is unknown.

Study-level points and caveats: Reportedly, fewer N-insertions than the approximately 600-donor mean appeared in an Asian-associated ancestry cluster in a later analysis. Apparent HLA restriction characterized most CMV-associated TCR beta chains in a later analysis.

PCR involved 60 Vbeta and 13 Jbeta primers. The data were produced by immunoSEQ multiplex PCR, yet TCRdb's version contains in-frame clones alone and is incomplete. The table has roughly 120,000 clones, 55% to 75% seen once. The clonotype comes from a woman in her thirties or forties in good health and CMV-seropositive. What was sequenced was PBMCs.

CDR3 bases: TGTGCCAGCAGCTTTGGGACAGGTCCTCAGCCCCAGCATTTT. Translating it yields CASSFGTGPQPQHF. This sequence joins TRBV7-9 and TRBJ1-5; the match to TRBD1 covers 8 bases. CDR3 length equals 14 residues. V gave up 3 bases and J gave up 6 bases; unmatched junction bases: 4. Germline assignment: CDR1 SEHNR and CDR2 FQNEAQ (reference sequence).